Listed below are T cell receptor beta chains from one sample, sequenced in a study of cytomegalovirus exposure and HLA in healthy donors. Measured with immunoSEQ multiplex PCR; TCRdb has only the in-frame clones, and not every one. The repertoire holds 150,000 to 200,000 clones, with 75% to 95% as singletons. Input material: PBMCs. The source of these receptors is a woman under 30 in good health and CMV-seropositive. Both conserved end residues are trimmed from each CDR3. The D gene is left open where the match is weak.

>14|TRBV4-1|TRBJ2-7|NA
ASSQDRSDYSYEQY
>12|TRBV18|TRBJ1-1|TRBD1
ASSPGQGGTEAF
>15|TRBV5-1|TRBJ2-3|TRBD1
ASSPRQGARGTDTQY
>13|TRBV29-1|TRBJ2-3|TRBD1
SVLWTGFGADTQY
>16|TRBV5-4|TRBJ2-7|TRBD2
ASSPQGTSGGVAYEQY
>12|TRBV12-2|TRBJ2-1|NA
ASLCRVPNNEQF
>12|TRBV4-1|TRBJ2-7|NA
ASSQDEGPYEQY
>14|TRBV6-4|TRBJ2-2|NA
ASSDSRQGNTGELF
>14|TRBV7-8|TRBJ2-1|TRBD2
ASSSGSGRAFNEQF
>13|TRBV2|TRBJ2-1|TRBD2
ASTPGLATGNEQF
>11|TRBV28|TRBJ1-2|NA
ASSPGHLYGYT
>10|TRBV19|TRBJ1-2|TRBD1
ASSSTGAGYT
>17|TRBV14|TRBJ1-3|TRBD1
ASSPNAQDRVFSGNTIY
>13|TRBV2|TRBJ2-5|NA
ASSEAARGEETQY
>11|TRBV5-1|TRBJ1-4|TRBD1
ASSGPGQEKLF
>11|TRBV7-9|TRBJ2-7|NA
ASSLGGGVEQY
>16|TRBV18|TRBJ2-7|TRBD1
ASSLLVRTGGSRMRPY
>13|TRBV7-9|TRBJ1-5|TRBD1
ASSPLGQGPQPQH
>14|TRBV4-1|TRBJ2-1|TRBD2
ASSQEGTSGGNEQF
>12|TRBV28|TRBJ2-1|NA
ASSLRLGAHEQF
>14|TRBV7-2|TRBJ2-7|NA
ASSLLGQPISYEQY
>13|TRBV6-1|TRBJ2-4|NA
ASSEGGLAKNIQY
>12|TRBV5-1|TRBJ1-5|NA
ASSFRGGNQPQH
>17|TRBV16|TRBJ2-1|TRBD2
ASSQSLAGGVWRDNEQF
>13|TRBV9|TRBJ2-5|TRBD2
ASSASGTRGETQY
>15|TRBV28|TRBJ2-1|TRBD2
ASSWGLAGGSRDEQF
>13|TRBV6-6|TRBJ2-7|TRBD1
ASSYSGQISYEQY
>15|TRBV15|TRBJ2-5|TRBD2
ATSNPPSGQNGETQY
>16|TRBV5-1|TRBJ1-3|TRBD1
ASSTGGWGTFSGNTIY
>11|TRBV30|TRBJ2-7|NA
AWFRGYPYEQY
>11|TRBV6-5|TRBJ2-7|TRBD1
ATVGTGGDEQY
>15|TRBV5-4|TRBJ1-3|NA
ASSTRQFGYSGNTIY
>11|TRBV13|TRBJ2-7|NA
ASSLGQDYEQY
>13|TRBV12-2|TRBJ2-7|NA
ASRLVTGSSYEQY
>14|TRBV4-3|TRBJ2-7|TRBD2
ASSQQLAGGSYEQY
>14|TRBV11-1|TRBJ2-7|TRBD1
ASSLRDRPSPYEQY
>15|TRBV5-6|TRBJ1-4|NA
ASTQWGVPLTNEKLF
>11|TRBV7-9|TRBJ1-2|NA
ASSLDRFYGYT
>18|TRBV28|TRBJ2-3|NA
ASSLTQPRVDSNRDGTQY
>13|TRBV2|TRBJ1-1|TRBD1
ASTGQGKPNTEAF
>12|TRBV9|TRBJ2-7|TRBD2
ASSISGGPYEQY
>14|TRBV7-9|TRBJ2-1|TRBD2
ASSPQLSGDLNEQF
>12|TRBV19|TRBJ2-7|TRBD1
ASSPGQGGYEQY
>13|TRBV28|TRBJ2-1|TRBD1
ASSSLQGAYNEQF
>14|TRBV7-9|TRBJ1-6|TRBD1
ASSSTNIDRGSPLH
>12|TRBV2|TRBJ1-1|TRBD1
ASPRQGLNTEAF
>14|TRBV18|TRBJ2-7|TRBD2
ASSPLAGLSSYEQY
>14|TRBV29-1|TRBJ1-1|TRBD1
SALGQGAREGTEAF